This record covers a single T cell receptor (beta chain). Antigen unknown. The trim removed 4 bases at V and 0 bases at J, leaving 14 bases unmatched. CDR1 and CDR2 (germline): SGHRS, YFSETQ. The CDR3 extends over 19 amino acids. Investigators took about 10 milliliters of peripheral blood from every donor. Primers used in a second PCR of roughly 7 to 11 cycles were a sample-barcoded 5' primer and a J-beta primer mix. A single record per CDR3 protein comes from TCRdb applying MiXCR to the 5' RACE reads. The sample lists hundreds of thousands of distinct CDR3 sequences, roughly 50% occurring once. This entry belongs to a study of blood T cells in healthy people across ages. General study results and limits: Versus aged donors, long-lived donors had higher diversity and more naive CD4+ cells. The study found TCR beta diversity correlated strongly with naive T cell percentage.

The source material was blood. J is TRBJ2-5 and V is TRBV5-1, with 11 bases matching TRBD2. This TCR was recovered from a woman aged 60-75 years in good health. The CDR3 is CASSGGTLAGAVYQETQYF. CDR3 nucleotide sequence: TGCGCCAGCAGCGGAGGAACACTAGCGGGAGCGGTGTACCAAGAGACCCAGTACTTC.